Shown below are 15 T cell receptor beta chains from a single sample sequenced in a study of T cells in Graves' hyperthyroidism and ophthalmopathy. RNA transcripts provided the source from which TCR beta CDR3 regions were amplified. The HTBI primer set drove a first-round RT-PCR of the TCR CDR3. TCRdb used MiXCR to reprocess the multiplex PCR reads, holding one entry per CDR3 protein. The data hold about 98,000 distinct CDR3 sequences, with 35% to 50% observed a single time. Sequenced input: peripheral blood or thyroid tissue (not recorded which). The receptors here all came from a woman in her twenties or thirties with Graves' hyperthyroidism.

This clonotype has more than one count but fewer than ten. The V and J genes are TRBV11-2 and TRBJ1-4, with D uncertain. Trimming removed 1 base at V and 8 bases at J, with 17 bases between. This CDR3 has 16 residues. CDR1 and CDR2 from the germline V gene are SGHAT and FQNNGV. CDR3 sequence: CASSLVAKVGIEKLFF. The CDR3 DNA is TGTGCCAGCAGCTTAGTAGCGAAGGTGGGCATCGAAAAACTGTTTTTT.

This clonotype was seen many times. The gene calls are TRBV20-1 and TRBJ1-2; D is ambiguous. This CDR3 spans 12 amino acids. V was clipped by 3 bases and J by 4 bases, with 9 bases between them. Germline loops: CDR1 DFQATT, CDR2 SNEGSKA (reference sequence). CDR3 sequence (DNA): TGCAGTGCTAGTTGGGCGGCCTATGGCTACACCTTC. It translates to CSASWAAYGYTF.

This clonotype came up many times. The chain combines TRBV7-9 with TRBJ2-7; unclear D gene. Trimming removed 0 bases at V and 0 bases at J, with 3 bases between. Germline lookup yields CDR1 SEHNR and CDR2 FQNEAQ (reference sequence). The CDR3 consists of 13 residues. The CDR3 region has the DNA TGTGCCAGCAGCTTAGCGCTCTCCTACGAGCAGTACTTC. Translating gives CASSLALSYEQYF.

The rearrangement joins TRBV29-1 to TRBJ1-3, with 9 bases lining up with TRBD1. This CDR3 contains 13 residues. Trimming cost V 6 bases and J 3 bases; bases outside gene matches: 3. CDR1 and CDR2 (germline): SQVTM, ANQGSEA. The CDR3 loop reads CSVRQGDGNTIYF. In nucleotides, the CDR3 is TGCAGCGTCCGACAGGGGGATGGAAACACCATATATTTT.

This clonotype was observed many times. The gene calls are TRBV12-3 or TRBV12-4 and TRBJ1-3; D ambiguous. CDR3 size: 13 residues. Trimming took 6 bases from V and 1 from J, leaving 7 bases between them. CDR3 sequence (DNA): TGTGCCAGCAGCTGGGGTTCTGGAAACACCATATATTTT. The encoded protein is CASSWGSGNTIYF.

In regard to this clonotype: A read error may explain this, as a much larger clone is one base away. J is TRBJ2-7 and V is TRBV5-4; the match to TRBD2 covers 13 bases. Per the germline V gene, CDR1 is SGHNT and CDR2 is YYREEE (reference sequence). V gave up 5 bases and J gave up 2 bases; unmatched junction bases: 13. This CDR3 region has 18 residues. DNA of the CDR3: TGTGCCAGCAGTCACGGACTAGCGGGAGTTACTTTAGCCTACGAGCAGTACTTC. Protein sequence: CASSHGLAGVTLAYEQYF.

CDR3 coding DNA: TGTGCCATCAGGGCTAGCGACTCCTACGAGCAGTACTTC. It translates to CAIRASDSYEQYF. The V and J genes are TRBV10-3 and TRBJ2-7, with TRBD2 as a possible D gene (6 bases). Trimming pared 6 bases from V and 0 bases from J, leaving 9 bases between. The CDR3 covers 13 residues. Germline CDR1 reads ENHRY; CDR2 reads SYGVKD.

The chain couples TRBV7-2 to TRBJ1-2, with TRBD1 matching 10 bases. The germline V gene encodes CDR1 SGHTA and CDR2 FQGNSA. This CDR3 has 13 residues. The junction had 2 bases not matched to a gene; V was cut back by 4 bases and J by 6 bases. CDR3 sequence (DNA): TGTGCCAGCAGCTCGGACAGGGGGGATGGCTACACCTTC. Protein product: CASSSDRGDGYTF.

This clonotype occurred many times. The chain has TRBV5-1 and TRBJ1-1, with 7 bases fitting TRBD1. The CDR3 runs 15 residues. V trimming: 0 bases; J trimming: 0 bases; junction bases outside the gene matches: 2. From germline, CDR1 is SGHRS and CDR2 YFSETQ. The CDR3 DNA reads as TGCGCCAGCAGCTTGGCGGGACAGATGAACACTGAAGCTTTCTTT. It codes for CASSLAGQMNTEAFF.

This clonotype appeared a few times. The rearrangement uses TRBV9 and TRBJ2-7; TRBD2 matches 9 bases. V shed 4 bases and J 4 bases; nucleotides not matched to a gene: 15. Germline CDR1 reads SGDLS; CDR2 reads YYNGEE. The CDR3 is made up of 17 amino acids. The CDR3 DNA reads as TGTGCCAGCAGCCGCTTTCCGCGGGAGGGGGCATTGTACGAGCAGTACTTC. This sequence encodes CASSRFPREGALYEQYF.

This clonotype was found many times. The J gene is TRBJ1-5, the V gene TRBV12-3 or TRBV12-4, with a weak D call TRBD1 (5 bases). The CDR3 is 16 residues long. Deletions cut 5 bases from V and 0 bases from J, with 14 bases between. CDR3 coding DNA: TGTGCCAGCAGTCCCCCAGGGAGAAATAGCAATCAGCCCCAGCATTTT. As protein: CASSPPGRNSNQPQHF.

This chain uses TRBV15 with TRBJ2-7, with 11 bases matching TRBD2. Germline V lookup: CDR1 LNHNV, CDR2 YYDKDF (reference sequence). With V trimmed by 4 bases and J by 5 bases, 13 bases remained unmatched. The CDR3 spans 17 residues. CDR3 coding DNA: TGTGCCACCAGCACCGTAAGACGACTAGCGGGAACCGACGAGCAGTACTTC. The encoded protein is CATSTVRRLAGTDEQYF. Using reference TRBV15 and TRBJ2-7 for the parts outside the CDR3, the full variable domain is DAMVIQNPRYQVTQFGKPVTLSCSQTLNHNVMYWYQQKSSQAPKLLFHYYDKDFNNEADTPDNFQSRRPNTSFCFLDIRSPGLGDTAMYLCATSTVRRLAGTDEQYFGPGTRLTVT.

This clonotype has at least ten counts. The V call is TRBV29-1, the J call TRBJ2-7; TRBD2 is a possible D gene (5 bases). The ends were cut back, 5 bases at V and 3 bases at J, with 14 bases in the middle. The germline gives CDR1 SQVTM, CDR2 ANQGSEA. The CDR3 sequence is 13 residues long. The DNA for the CDR3 is TGCAGCGTTAAAGTCGGGGAGCTCTACGAGCAGTACTTC. Residues: CSVKVGELYEQYF.

This clonotype was seen repeatedly, ten times or more. The chain recombines TRBV24-1 with TRBJ2-7; D might be TRBD2 (7 bases). There are 13 residues in the CDR3. CDR1 and CDR2 (germline): KGHDR, SFDVKD. V was cut by 12 bases and J by 4 bases, with 18 bases left in between. CDR3 nucleotide sequence: TGTGCCCCAACATCTGCGGGGGCGTACGAGCAGTACTTC. This translates into CAPTSAGAYEQYF.

This clonotype was observed many times. The chain recombines TRBV20-1 with TRBJ2-7, with TRBD2 matching 8 bases. The CDR3 consists of 14 residues. Germline V lookup: CDR1 DFQATT, CDR2 SNEGSKA (reference sequence). Germline trimming cut 6 bases from V and 4 bases from J; bases unmatched to any gene: 11. CDR3 loop: CSAPGPLAGYEQYF. Here the CDR3 DNA reads TGCAGTGCCCCAGGGCCGCTAGCGGGTTACGAGCAGTACTTC.